The 5 T cell receptor beta chains listed next were all sequenced from one sample in a study of T cell clusters in autoimmune cytopenias. TRB rearrangements were amplified by touch-down multiplex PCR with mixed TRB-A/B primers. Following a re-call of the multiplex PCR reads, TCRdb has one entry per CDR3 protein and lacks DNA. This listing includes approximately 560 distinct CDR3 sequences. TRB amplification used around 270 ng of peripheral blood genomic DNA. This same sample was also taken into another study, of T cell repertoires in aging, cancer and after chemotherapy.

Sequencing was done on a sample of peripheral blood. Receptor source: a human donor with chronic lymphocytic leukemia.

This clonotype is called large based on its frequency. The chain carries TRBV5-4 and TRBJ2-3; TCRdb's assignment of TRBD2 cannot be checked, as there is no DNA. There are 18 residues in the CDR3. Per the germline V gene, CDR1 is SGHNT and CDR2 is YYREEE (reference sequence). Here the CDR3 reads CASSLGRTSGSIADTQYF.

This clonotype is identified as large from frequency. This sequence joins TRBV7-6 and TRBJ1-5; TCRdb picks TRBD1, but there is no DNA to check that call. Germline V gene lookup returns CDR1 SGHVS and CDR2 FNYEAQ. The CDR3 contains 13 residues. The CDR3 spells CASSLQGNQPQHF.

The gene calls are TRBV6-1 and TRBJ2-7; without DNA, the TCRdb call of TRBD2 cannot be checked. In germline, CDR1 is MNHNS, CDR2 SASEGT. The CDR3 has 17 residues. The CDR3 loop is CASSDLGGSISTYEQYF.

This clonotype is large by frequency. This rearrangement joins TRBV6-5 to TRBJ2-2; TCRdb names TRBD1, which stays unverified in the absence of DNA. Germline CDR1 is MNHEY and CDR2 is SVGAGI. CDR3 length equals 18 residues. CDR3 in amino acids: CASSYSAGDRVFTGELFF.

This clonotype is classed as medium-sized by frequency. This chain uses TRBV12-3 or TRBV12-4 with TRBJ1-5; TCRdb proposes TRBD1, but this gene call is untestable without DNA. CDR3 size: 14 residues. This chain's CDR3 is CASSLTAGKFTQHF.